These 23 T cell receptor beta chains came from one sample sequenced in a study of cytomegalovirus exposure and HLA in healthy donors. TCRdb keeps only in-frame clones here, not all; method: immunoSEQ multiplex PCR. The table includes about 68,000 clones, roughly 96% detected once. Sample: PBMCs. These receptors originate from a man between 18 and 29 years old in good health and CMV-seronegative.

A note on this clone: A read error may produce the germline difference seen at one junction end. The chain has TRBV27 and TRBJ2-3; D is possibly TRBD1 (6 bases). CDR3 length: 13 residues. The germline V gene has CDR1 MNHEY and CDR2 SMNVEV (reference sequence). CDR3 sequence (DNA): TGTGCCAGCAGTTCCGGGGACATTTTTCTCGAGAATTTT. It codes for CASSSGDIFLENF.

The chain recombines TRBV4-1 with TRBJ2-5; TRBD1 matches at 8 bases. Germline trimming cut 4 bases from V and 5 bases from J; bases unmatched to any gene: 9. The CDR3 runs to 15 residues. The germline gives CDR1 MGHRA, CDR2 YSYEKL. The CDR3 region is CASSRDGQGGETQYF. In DNA, the CDR3 is TGCGCCAGCAGCCGGGACGGACAGGGCGGGGAGACCCAGTACTTC.

This chain uses TRBV11-2 with TRBJ1-3; no reliable D call. This CDR3 spans 14 amino acids. V was cut by 1 base and J by 0 bases, with 4 bases left in between. Germline V CDR1 and CDR2: SGHAT, FQNNGV. The CDR3 DNA is TGTGCCAGCAGCTTAGTCTTCTCTGGAAACACCATATATTTT. It is translated as CASSLVFSGNTIYF.

The chain recombines TRBV2 with TRBJ1-4; 7 bases align to TRBD1. This CDR3 spans 14 amino acids. CDR1 and CDR2 (germline): SNHLY, FYNNEI. With V trimmed by 7 bases and J by 3 bases, 5 bases remained unmatched. The CDR3 coding sequence is TGTGCCAGCAAAACCAGGGGGGCTAATGAAAAACTGTTTTTT. Encoded protein: CASKTRGANEKLFF.

V gene TRBV11-1 combines with J gene TRBJ1-1, with a tentative D call TRBD1 (6 bases). The CDR3 consists of 13 residues. Germline V gene data show CDR1 as SGHAT and CDR2 as FQDESV (reference sequence). The V gene lost 4 bases and the J gene lost 1 base, with 7 bases spanning the gap. CDR3 region: CASSSQGNTEAFF. As DNA, the CDR3 is TGTGCCAGCAGCTCACAGGGGAACACTGAAGCTTTCTTT.

The chain joins TRBV18 to TRBJ2-7, with D perhaps TRBD1 (6 bases). CDR1 and CDR2 from the germline V gene are KGHSH and LQKENI. CDR3 length: 14 residues. The germline V and J ends were trimmed by 3 bases and 0 bases, with 9 bases remaining between them. CDR3 DNA sequence: TGTGCCAGCTCACCCCAGGACAGCTCCTACGAGCAGTACTTC. Residues: CASSPQDSSYEQYF.

This sequence joins TRBV15 and TRBJ1-4; D may be TRBD1 (5 bases). The germline gives CDR1 LNHNV, CDR2 YYDKDF (reference sequence). The CDR3 spans 14 residues. V lost 3 bases and J lost 5, with 10 bases in between. CDR3 amino acids: CATSRGQLNEKLFF. The CDR3, as DNA: TGTGCCACCAGCAGGGGGCAGCTAAATGAAAAACTGTTTTTT.

The V call is TRBV5-5, the J call TRBJ1-1; D unclear. This CDR3 contains 13 residues. CDR1 is SGHKS, CDR2 YYEKEE, per germline (reference sequence). V lost 1 base to trimming and J lost 1 base, with 5 bases between them. For the CDR3, the DNA is TGTGCCAGCAGCTTGACGGGGAACACTGAAGCTTTCTTT. Amino acids: CASSLTGNTEAFF.

The V gene is TRBV6-6, the J gene TRBJ1-2; D not certain. CDR1 is MNHNY and CDR2 is SVGAGI in the germline V gene (reference sequence). The length of the CDR3 is 16 residues. V was pared by 0 bases and J by 7 bases, with 18 bases between. As DNA, the CDR3 is TGTGCCAGCAGTTACTCGAATTCCGCGACAAGTGGTGGCTACACCTTC. Its translation: CASSYSNSATSGGYTF.

The chain uses TRBV6-5 and TRBJ2-7; 10 positions agree with TRBD1. V lost 4 bases, J lost 1 base, and 4 bases stayed unmatched. The CDR3 extends over 15 amino acids. Looked up from germline, CDR1 is MNHEY and CDR2 is SVGAGI. This chain's CDR3 is CASSSGTGVSYEQYF. The DNA of the CDR3 is TGTGCCAGCAGTTCCGGGACAGGGGTTTCCTACGAGCAGTACTTC.

V and J are TRBV6-1 and TRBJ2-1; a possible D gene is TRBD2 (5 bases). The germline CDR1 and CDR2 sequences are MNHNS and SASEGT. The CDR3 spans 13 residues. V dropped 8 bases and J dropped 8 bases, with 16 bases sitting between them. The CDR3, as DNA: TGTGCCAGCTCGCCTCCTTTCGGGGATGAGCAGTTCTTC. Translated: CASSPPFGDEQFF.

The chain joins TRBV28 to TRBJ2-1; D is uncertain. The CDR3 has 11 residues. Germline values: CDR1 MDHEN, CDR2 SYDVKM. Trimming took off 7 bases at V and 3 bases at J, with 4 bases between the two ends. CDR3 in DNA: TGTGCCAGCACTCTCTACAATGAGCAGTTCTTC. This sequence encodes CASTLYNEQFF.

The chain recombines TRBV12-5 with TRBJ1-1; maybe TRBD1 (5 bases). Germline V gene lookup returns CDR1 LGHNT and CDR2 FRNRAP. This CDR3 contains 17 residues. V was pared by 2 bases and J by 1 base, with 17 bases between. The DNA for the CDR3 is TGTGCTAGTGGTTTGTCCCAACCCGGACACACGAACACTGAAGCTTTCTTT. Amino acid sequence: CASGLSQPGHTNTEAFF. The complete variable domain, with remaining parts taken from reference TRBV12-5 and TRBJ1-1, reads DARVTQTPRHKVTEMGQEVTMRCQPILGHNTVFWYRQTMMQGLELLAYFRNRAPLDDSGMPKDRFSAEMPDATLATLKIQPSEPRDSAVYFCASGLSQPGHTNTEAFFGQGTRLTVV.

The chain uses TRBV25-1 and TRBJ1-4, with 8 bases matching TRBD1. The CDR3 is made up of 16 amino acids. CDR1 is MGHDK, CDR2 SYGVNS, per germline. J lost 4 bases, V lost 2 bases, and 6 bases had no gene match. The chain's CDR3 is CASSEEQGAFNEKLFF. CDR3 nucleotides: TGTGCCAGCAGTGAAGAGCAGGGGGCTTTTAATGAAAAACTGTTTTTT.

The V call is TRBV28, the J call TRBJ2-7; tentative D call: TRBD1 (7 bases). Per the germline V gene, CDR1 is MDHEN and CDR2 is SYDVKM. V lost 6 bases to trimming and J lost 6 bases, with 12 bases between them. The CDR3 is 12 residues long. The CDR3 here is CASRYQGGEQYF. CDR3 coding DNA: TGTGCCAGCAGATACCAGGGGGGCGAGCAGTACTTC.

The rearrangement links TRBV18 to TRBJ2-5; unclear D gene. Trimming stripped 3 bases from V and 0 bases from J, with 11 bases between. The V gene's germline CDR1 is KGHSH and CDR2 LQKENI. The CDR3 has 15 amino acids. CDR3 sequence: CASSPSALYQETQYF. CDR3 DNA: TGTGCCAGCTCACCGAGCGCACTGTACCAAGAGACCCAGTACTTC.

This chain links TRBV9 with TRBJ2-3; unclear D gene. V shed 3 bases and J shed 0 bases, with 5 bases lying between them. The CDR3 is 13 amino acids. Germline CDR1 and CDR2: SGDLS and YYNGEE. The CDR3 nucleotides read TGTGCCAGCAGCGCCTACAGCACAGATACGCAGTATTTT. Encoded protein: CASSAYSTDTQYF.

The rearrangement links TRBV15 to TRBJ2-3, with a weak D call TRBD1 (5 bases). Trimming pared 4 bases from V and 3 bases from J, leaving 17 bases between. CDR1 is LNHNV and CDR2 is YYDKDF in the germline V gene (reference sequence). This CDR3 spans 16 amino acids. DNA of the CDR3: TGTGCCACCAGCACCCCTACCAGGGTGGGGACAGATACGCAGTATTTT. It is translated as CATSTPTRVGTDTQYF. The full variable domain, with the rest looked up from reference TRBV15 and TRBJ2-3, is DAMVIQNPRYQVTQFGKPVTLSCSQTLNHNVMYWYQQKSSQAPKLLFHYYDKDFNNEADTPDNFQSRRPNTSFCFLDIRSPGLGDTAMYLCATSTPTRVGTDTQYFGPGTRLTVL.

V usage is TRBV5-1 and J usage is TRBJ1-1; tentative D call: TRBD1 (5 bases). The CDR3 spans 15 residues. Germline lookup yields CDR1 SGHRS and CDR2 YFSETQ. V lost 4 bases and J 1 base, leaving 14 bases between the germline ends. For the CDR3, the DNA is TGCGCCAGCAGCGCTTATCAGGGCAAGAACACTGAAGCTTTCTTT. This gives the protein CASSAYQGKNTEAFF.

V is TRBV30 and J is TRBJ2-7, with 7 bases lining up with TRBD2. The junction had 12 bases not matched to a gene; V was cut back by 8 bases and J by 5 bases. Germline V gene sequence: CDR1 GTSNPN, CDR2 SVGIG (reference sequence). This CDR3 is 13 amino acids long. The CDR3, as DNA: TGTGCCCGGACGGGTCGGGGGGACCACGAGCAGTACTTC. It yields the protein CARTGRGDHEQYF.

This rearrangement joins TRBV6-4 to TRBJ2-3; a possible D gene is TRBD2 (6 bases). In germline, CDR1 is MRHNA, CDR2 SNTAGT. V shed 5 bases and J shed 3 bases, with 15 bases lying between them. This CDR3 spans 15 amino acids. The CDR3 region is CASSIAAGRTDTQYF. CDR3 DNA sequence: TGTGCCAGCAGTATCGCGGCGGGAAGGACAGATACGCAGTATTTT.

The V gene is TRBV27, the J gene TRBJ1-2, with D perhaps TRBD1 (5 bases). The V gene lost 5 bases and the J gene lost 4 bases, with 14 bases spanning the gap. The CDR3 length is 14 residues. Germline lookup yields CDR1 MNHEY and CDR2 SMNVEV (reference sequence). CDR3 region: CASSPGTFIYGYTF. The DNA of the CDR3 is TGTGCCAGCAGTCCCGGGACTTTTATCTATGGCTACACCTTC.

The rearrangement links TRBV28 to TRBJ2-2; possible D gene TRBD2, 6 bases. Germline V lookup: CDR1 MDHEN, CDR2 SYDVKM. This CDR3 comprises 17 residues. Trimming removed 5 bases from V and 0 bases from J, with 16 bases in between. The CDR3: CASSPTWGVPNTGELFF. CDR3 nucleotide sequence: TGTGCCAGCAGTCCTACCTGGGGGGTACCGAACACCGGGGAGCTGTTTTTT.